Each of the 27 T cell receptor beta chains below was sequenced from the same sample in a study of molecular identifiers for immune sequencing clone quantification. TCRdb re-called the PCR reads through MiXCR, storing one row per CDR3 protein. The sample lists about 510,000 distinct CDR3 sequences, approximately 25% occurring once. Sequences were obtained from naive CD8+ T cells from blood, with Jurkat cell RNA spiked in. Subset reported: FACS-sorted CD8+CD4-CCR7+CD45RA+ naive T cells. The receptors stem from a human donor in good health. Some libraries in this study had Jurkat cell RNA spiked in.

Of note for this clonotype: Possible read error: a much larger clone is one base away. V and J are TRBV19 and TRBJ2-1; the match to TRBD1 covers 7 bases. CDR3 length equals 14 residues. The germline gives CDR1 LNHDA, CDR2 SQIVND (reference sequence). The CDR3 nucleotides read TGTGCCGGTAGTTCAAGGACAGGTTACTATGAGCAGTTCTTC. Amino acids: CAGSSRTGYYEQFF. The entire variable domain, with the rest obtained from reference TRBV19 and TRBJ2-1, is as follows: DGGITQSPKYLFRKEGQNVTLSCEQNLNHDAMYWYRQDPGQGLRLIYYSQIVNDFQKGDIAEGYSVSREKKESFPLTVTSAQKNPTAFYLCAGSSRTGYYEQFFGPGTRLTVL.

The chain recombines TRBV6-1 with TRBJ2-5; unclear D gene. The V gene lost 1 base and the J gene lost 4 bases, with 16 bases spanning the gap. CDR3 size: 16 residues. In germline, CDR1 is MNHNS, CDR2 SASEGT. The CDR3 is CASSEGVTRPSETQYF. CDR3 nucleotides: TGTGCCAGCAGTGAAGGGGTCACGAGGCCCTCAGAGACCCAGTACTTC.

A remark on this clonotype: A much larger clonotype is one base distant, so this may be a read error. The V and J genes are TRBV4-3 and TRBJ1-1, with D hard to call. The CDR3 contains 14 residues. Germline lookup yields CDR1 LGHNA and CDR2 YSLEER. The V and J ends lost 4 bases and 1 base respectively, with 10 bases between them. The CDR3 spells CASSPLITNTEAFF. DNA for the CDR3: TGCGCCAGCAGCCCGCTCATAACGAACACTGAAGCTTTCTTT.

CDR3 amino acids: CAISESPGGNTEAFF. The CDR3 DNA reads as TGTGCCATCAGTGAGTCCCCGGGCGGGAACACTGAAGCTTTCTTT. The chain links TRBV10-3 to TRBJ1-1; D gene uncertain. Germline values: CDR1 ENHRY, CDR2 SYGVKD. The CDR3 length is 15 residues. V lost 0 bases and J 1 base, leaving 9 bases between the germline ends.

Turning to this clonotype: Relative to the germline gene, one junction end is altered; a read error may explain this. V is TRBV7-7 and J is TRBJ2-1; 11 nucleotides match TRBD2. Germline assignment: CDR1 SSHAT and CDR2 FNYEAQ (reference sequence). The CDR3 consists of 13 residues. CDR3 nucleotides: TGTGCTAGCAGCGGGGGGACTAGCGGTGAGCAGTTCTTC. Residues: CASSGGTSGEQFF. The whole variable domain, remainder taken from reference TRBV7-7 and TRBJ2-1, is GAGVSQSPRYKVTKRGQDVTLRCDPISSHATLYWYQQALGQGPEFLTYFNYEAQPDKSGLPSDRFSAERPEGSISTLTIQRTEQRDSAMYRCASSGGTSGEQFFGPGTRLTVL.

This clonotype was seen at least ten times. This chain joins TRBV6-2 or TRBV6-3 and TRBJ1-1; the D is unclear. Germline V gene lookup returns CDR1 MNHEY and CDR2 SVGEGT. Trimming shortened V by 0 bases and J by 5 bases, and 10 bases separated the two germline ends. The CDR3 spans 14 residues. In DNA, the CDR3 is TGTGCCAGCAGTTACTCAAGGGCTGAGACTGAAGCTTTCTTT. As protein: CASSYSRAETEAFF.

This clonotype was picked up many times. This chain joins TRBV14 and TRBJ2-2, with D unresolved. V gave up 4 bases and J gave up 5 bases, with 8 bases separating them. CDR3 length: 13 residues. Germline V gives CDR1 SGHDN, CDR2 FVKESK. DNA for the CDR3: TGTGCCAGCAGCCCGACGATTACCGGGGAGCTGTTTTTT. Amino acids: CASSPTITGELFF.

The chain joins TRBV20-1 to TRBJ2-3, with no clear D. The CDR3 is 15 amino acids. V lost 2 bases, J lost 2 bases, and 14 bases lay in between. Per the germline V gene, CDR1 is DFQATT and CDR2 is SNEGSKA (reference sequence). For the CDR3, the DNA is TGCAGTGCTAGACAGGCGAAAGCCCACACAGATACGCAGTATTTT. As protein: CSARQAKAHTDTQYF.

Ten or more counts support this clonotype. The chain recombines TRBV7-9 with TRBJ2-4; possible D gene TRBD2, 6 bases. V shed 1 base and J shed 7 bases, with 14 bases lying between them. CDR1 is SEHNR and CDR2 is FQNEAQ in the germline V gene (reference sequence). The CDR3 length is 15 residues. The CDR3 region is CASSLGPNGGNIQYF. CDR3 nucleotides: TGTGCCAGCAGCTTAGGACCCAATGGGGGGAACATTCAGTACTTC. Using reference TRBV7-9 and TRBJ2-4 for the parts outside the CDR3, the full variable domain is DTGVSQNPRHKITKRGQNVTFRCDPISEHNRLYWYRQTLGQGPEFLTYFQNEAQLEKSRLLSDRFSAERPKGSFSTLEIQRTEQGDSAMYLCASSLGPNGGNIQYFGAGTRLSVL.

The rearrangement links TRBV4-3 to TRBJ1-1; maybe TRBD1 (6 bases). Between the trimmed V and J ends, which lost 0 bases and 10 bases, there was a span of 21 bases. The CDR3 has 16 residues. Germline CDR1 and CDR2: LGHNA and YSLEER. The CDR3 DNA is TGCGCCAGCAGCCAAGATCGTTACGGGGGCGCTCTGGGAGCTTTCTTT. Translation gives CASSQDRYGGALGAFF.

V and J are TRBV19 and TRBJ2-2; D gene uncertain. CDR1 and CDR2 (germline): LNHDA, SQIVND (reference sequence). Deletions cut 7 bases from V and 4 bases from J, with 10 bases between. This CDR3 has 13 amino acids. The CDR3 region has the DNA TGTGCCAGTATTCAGATCCTCACCGGGGAGCTGTTTTTT. The encoded protein is CASIQILTGELFF.

The chain carries TRBV6-2 or TRBV6-3 and TRBJ2-3, with D possibly TRBD2 on 6 matching bases. The V end lost 4 bases, the J end lost 2 bases, and 13 bases lay between the germline ends. Per the germline V gene, CDR1 is MNHEY and CDR2 is SVGEGT. The CDR3 contains 15 residues. The CDR3 nucleotides are TGTGCCAGCAGTTCACTAGCCGGACCCACAGATACGCAGTATTTT. Translated: CASSSLAGPTDTQYF.

There are many counts of this clonotype. The J gene is TRBJ2-3, the V gene TRBV7-9; no firm D call. Trimming took off 0 bases at V and 0 bases at J, with 13 bases between the two ends. Germline V gene lookup returns CDR1 SEHNR and CDR2 FQNEAQ (reference sequence). The CDR3 is 17 residues long. CDR3 DNA: TGTGCCAGCAGCTTAGCCCTGAAACCTACTAGCACAGATACGCAGTATTTT. Translation gives CASSLALKPTSTDTQYF.

This chain uses TRBV28 with TRBJ2-5; 15 bases match TRBD2. CDR1 and CDR2 (germline): MDHEN, SYDVKM. This CDR3 comprises 16 residues. J was trimmed by 4 bases and V by 5 bases; bases with no gene match: 5. CDR3 bases: TGTGCCAGCAGTACAAGGACTAGCGGGAGGGTAGAGACCCAGTACTTC. Residues: CASSTRTSGRVETQYF.

This clonotype was seen a handful of times. V and J are TRBV19 and TRBJ2-1, with 9 bases fitting TRBD2. This CDR3 spans 16 amino acids. J gave up 7 bases and V 6 bases, and 13 bases lay outside the gene matches. The germline CDR1 and CDR2 sequences are LNHDA and SQIVND (reference sequence). CDR3 residues: CASRILAGGPGNEQFF. CDR3 DNA sequence: TGTGCCAGTAGGATCTTGGCGGGAGGGCCGGGGAATGAGCAGTTCTTC.

This clonotype was found a few times. The rearrangement uses TRBV7-9 and TRBJ2-5; the D gene is possibly TRBD2 (6 bases). The CDR3 is 14 amino acids. From germline, CDR1 is SEHNR and CDR2 FQNEAQ (reference sequence). V lost 7 bases, J lost 2 bases, and 14 bases lay in between. In DNA, the CDR3 is TGTGCCAGCACCGGACCCCGGGGGCAAGAGACCCAGTACTTC. This translates into CASTGPRGQETQYF.

The table lists this clonotype with a count of one. One end of the junction is discordant with germline, which a read error may explain. V and J are TRBV4-2 and TRBJ1-1; possibly TRBD1 for D (5 bases). Germline V gene lookup returns CDR1 LGHNA and CDR2 YNFKEQ. There are 15 residues in the CDR3. Written as DNA, the CDR3 is TGTGCCAGCAGCCAAGAGGGGGTACTGAACACTGAAGCTTACTTT. Protein: CASSQEGVLNTEAYF.

J is TRBJ2-7 and V is TRBV7-9; 9 bases align to TRBD1. The CDR3 is 15 residues long. Trimming took 10 bases from V and 3 from J; bases not matched to a gene: 13. CDR1 and CDR2 (germline): SEHNR, FQNEAQ (reference sequence). CDR3 in DNA: TGTGCCACCACCAACCGGACAGGGGAAAACTACGAGCAGTACTTC. Its protein is CATTNRTGENYEQYF.

The chain has TRBV20-1 and TRBJ1-1; possibly TRBD1 for D (5 bases). The CDR3 consists of 13 residues. Germline V gene data show CDR1 as DFQATT and CDR2 as SNEGSKA (reference sequence). The germline V and J ends were trimmed by 5 bases and 0 bases, with 10 bases remaining between them. The CDR3 spells CSAVREMNTEAFF. CDR3 in DNA: TGCAGTGCTGTCAGGGAAATGAACACTGAAGCTTTCTTT.

A few counts support this clonotype. The chain recombines TRBV24-1 with TRBJ2-2; TRBD2 might be the D (6 bases). CDR3 length: 17 residues. The germline V gene has CDR1 KGHDR and CDR2 SFDVKD. Trimming pared 0 bases from V and 7 bases from J, leaving 17 bases between. The CDR3 loop reads CATSDLSGPGVGGELFF. In DNA form, the CDR3 reads TGTGCCACCAGTGATTTGTCGGGACCGGGGGTCGGCGGGGAGCTGTTTTTT.

In nucleotides, the CDR3 is TGCGCCAGCAGCCGGTCCAATAGCGGGAGTGAGCAGTTCTTC. Translated: CASSRSNSGSEQFF. This chain joins TRBV4-3 and TRBJ2-1; 9 bases align to TRBD2. Germline CDR1 reads LGHNA; CDR2 reads YSLEER. The trim removed 4 bases at V and 9 bases at J, leaving 7 bases unmatched. This CDR3 has 14 amino acids.

The rearrangement links TRBV29-1 to TRBJ1-2; no firm D call. Germline V lookup: CDR1 SQVTM, CDR2 ANQGSEA. V lost 6 bases and J lost 5, with 10 bases in between. CDR3 length: 11 residues. In DNA, the CDR3 is TGCAGCGTGGTAGAACCATATGGCTACACCTTC. Translated: CSVVEPYGYTF.

This clonotype appeared a few times. This chain uses TRBV14 with TRBJ1-4; D is perhaps TRBD1 (5 bases). V was cut by 4 bases and J by 7 bases, with 13 bases left in between. Germline V gene sequence: CDR1 SGHDN, CDR2 FVKESK. The CDR3 consists of 14 residues. This chain's CDR3 is CASSPLQGIEKLFF. The CDR3 DNA sequence: TGTGCCAGCAGCCCACTCCAGGGAATTGAAAAACTGTTTTTT.

This chain uses TRBV27 with TRBJ2-7; 7 bases line up with TRBD1. This CDR3 contains 15 residues. V gave up 8 bases and J gave up 0 bases; unmatched junction bases: 10. Germline values: CDR1 MNHEY, CDR2 SMNVEV (reference sequence). The CDR3 DNA is TGTGCCAGCGGCCAGACAGGGTCCCTCTCCTACGAGCAGTACTTC. It yields the protein CASGQTGSLSYEQYF.

Notes on this clonotype: The conserved final phenylalanine or tryptophan is absent from the CDR3, which likely points to a read error. This chain connects TRBV4-2 to TRBJ2-7; the match to TRBD1 covers 7 bases. This CDR3 spans 18 amino acids. Germline CDR1 LGHNA, CDR2 YNFKEQ. V was clipped by 1 base and J by 4 bases; unmatched bases: 16. This CDR3 reads CASSQAPETGWLTYEQYL. DNA for the CDR3: TGTGCCAGCAGCCAAGCACCCGAGACAGGGTGGCTGACTTACGAGCAGTACCTC.

This clonotype was detected a few times. Here the CDR3 reads CASSRDRLTGELFF. In DNA form, the CDR3 reads TGCGCCAGCAGCCGGGACAGGCTTACTGGGGAGCTGTTTTTT. V gene TRBV5-1 combines with J gene TRBJ2-2; 8 bases fit TRBD1. CDR3 length: 14 amino acids. Trimming removed 4 bases from V and 8 bases from J; junction bases left unmatched: 7. Per germline, CDR1 SGHRS and CDR2 YFSETQ.

V usage is TRBV5-1 and J usage is TRBJ2-6, with D hard to call. V lost 3 bases to trimming and J lost 1 base, with 8 bases between them. Germline V gives CDR1 SGHRS, CDR2 YFSETQ. This CDR3 spans 15 amino acids. DNA for the CDR3: TGCGCCAGCAGCTCCGGCAGATCTGGGGCCAACGTCCTGACTTTC. It specifies CASSSGRSGANVLTF.